The source of this T cell receptor beta chain is a study of blood T cell repertoires in COVID-19. In the study overall: Acute and convalescent COVID-19 samples came from the United States, Italy and Spain. The analysed material was cDNA or gDNA that came from T cells, B-cell-depleted T cells, or PBMCs.

Original data processing: Reference gene primer amplification in the assay estimated nucleated cell counts. The table came from immunoSEQ multiplex PCR; TCRdb's copy has only in-frame clones and leaves some out. The DNA was the basis for D and trimming; V, J and clone size are from that table. The table shows fewer than 300,000 clones, with 85% occurring only once. Sample: peripheral blood. The TCR was taken from a man aged 45-60 years with active or convalescent COVID-19.

The CDR3 region has the DNA TGCGCCAGCAGCACGGACAGGGTTGGTGAAGCTTTCTTT. It encodes CASSTDRVGEAFF. The chain employs TRBV5-1 and TRBJ1-1; 8 bases fit TRBD1. The germline CDR1 and CDR2 sequences are SGHRS and YFSETQ. The CDR3 runs 13 residues. J lost 7 bases, V lost 4 bases, and 6 bases had no gene match.